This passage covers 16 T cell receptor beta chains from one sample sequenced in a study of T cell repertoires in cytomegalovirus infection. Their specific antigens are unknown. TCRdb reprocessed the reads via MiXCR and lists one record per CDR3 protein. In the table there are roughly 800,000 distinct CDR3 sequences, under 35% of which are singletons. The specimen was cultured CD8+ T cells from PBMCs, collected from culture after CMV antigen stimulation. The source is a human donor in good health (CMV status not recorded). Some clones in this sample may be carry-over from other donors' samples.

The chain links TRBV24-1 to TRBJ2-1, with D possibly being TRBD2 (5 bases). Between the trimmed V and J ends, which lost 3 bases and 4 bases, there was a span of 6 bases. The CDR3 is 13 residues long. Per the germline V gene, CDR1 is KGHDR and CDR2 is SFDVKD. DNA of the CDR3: TGTGCCACCAGTGATGGACTGTACAATGAGCAGTTCTTC. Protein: CATSDGLYNEQFF.

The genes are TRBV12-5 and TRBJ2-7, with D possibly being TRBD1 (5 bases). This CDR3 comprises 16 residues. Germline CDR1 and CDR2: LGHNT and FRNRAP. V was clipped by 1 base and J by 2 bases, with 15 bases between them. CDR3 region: CASGLGDGRVAYEQYF. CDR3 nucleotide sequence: TGTGCTAGTGGTTTGGGAGATGGCAGGGTGGCCTACGAGCAGTACTTC.

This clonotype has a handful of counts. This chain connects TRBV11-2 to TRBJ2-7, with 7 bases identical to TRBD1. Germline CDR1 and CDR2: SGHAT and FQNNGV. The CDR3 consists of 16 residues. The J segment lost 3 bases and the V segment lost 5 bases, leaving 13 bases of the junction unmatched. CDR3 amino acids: CASSTLPRTGGYEQYV. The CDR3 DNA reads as TGTGCCAGCAGCACGCTCCCTCGGACAGGAGGCTACGAGCAGTACGTC.

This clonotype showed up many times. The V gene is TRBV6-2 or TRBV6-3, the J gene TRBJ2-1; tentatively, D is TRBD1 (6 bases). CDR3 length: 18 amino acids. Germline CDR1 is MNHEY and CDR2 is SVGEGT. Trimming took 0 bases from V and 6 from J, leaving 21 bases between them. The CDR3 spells CASSYSRWDNQDVNEQFF. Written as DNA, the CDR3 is TGTGCCAGCAGTTACTCGAGGTGGGACAACCAGGACGTCAATGAGCAGTTCTTC.

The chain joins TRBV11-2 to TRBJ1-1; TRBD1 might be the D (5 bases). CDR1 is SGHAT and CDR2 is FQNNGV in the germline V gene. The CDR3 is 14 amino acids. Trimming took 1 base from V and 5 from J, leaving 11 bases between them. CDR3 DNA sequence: TGTGCCAGCAGCTTAGGATGGGGGTGGACTGAAGCTTTCTTT. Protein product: CASSLGWGWTEAFF.

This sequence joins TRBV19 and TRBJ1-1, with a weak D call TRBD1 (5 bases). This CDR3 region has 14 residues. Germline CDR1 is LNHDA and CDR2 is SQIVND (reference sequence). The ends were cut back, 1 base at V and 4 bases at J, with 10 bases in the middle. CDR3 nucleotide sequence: TGTGCCAGTAGTATAGGGCCCCAGGGCACTGAAGCTTTCTTT. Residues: CASSIGPQGTEAFF.

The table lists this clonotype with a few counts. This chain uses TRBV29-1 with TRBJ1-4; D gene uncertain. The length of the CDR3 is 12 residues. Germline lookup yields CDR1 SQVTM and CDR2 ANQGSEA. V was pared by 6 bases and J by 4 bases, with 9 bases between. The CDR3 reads CSVETDNEKLFF. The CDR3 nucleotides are TGCAGCGTCGAGACTGATAATGAAAAACTGTTTTTT.

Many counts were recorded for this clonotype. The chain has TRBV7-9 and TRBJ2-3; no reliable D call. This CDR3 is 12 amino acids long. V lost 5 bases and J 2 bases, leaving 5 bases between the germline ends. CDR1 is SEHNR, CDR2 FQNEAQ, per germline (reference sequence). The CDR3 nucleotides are TGTGCCAGCAGCCGTAACACAGATACGCAGTATTTT. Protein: CASSRNTDTQYF.

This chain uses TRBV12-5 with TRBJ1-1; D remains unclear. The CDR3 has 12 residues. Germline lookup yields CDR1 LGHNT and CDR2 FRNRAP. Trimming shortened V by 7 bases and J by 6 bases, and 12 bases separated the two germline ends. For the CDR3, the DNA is TGTGCTAGTGCCTCGTTGGACCCTGAAGCTTTCTTT. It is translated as CASASLDPEAFF.

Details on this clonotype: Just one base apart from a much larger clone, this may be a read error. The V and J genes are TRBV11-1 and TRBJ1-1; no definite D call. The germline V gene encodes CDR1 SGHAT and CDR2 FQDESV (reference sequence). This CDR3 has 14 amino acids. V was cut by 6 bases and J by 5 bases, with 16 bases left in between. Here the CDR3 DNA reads TGTGCCAGCAGAGCCAGGAGTGCGAGGACTGAAGCTTTCTTT. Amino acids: CASRARSARTEAFF.

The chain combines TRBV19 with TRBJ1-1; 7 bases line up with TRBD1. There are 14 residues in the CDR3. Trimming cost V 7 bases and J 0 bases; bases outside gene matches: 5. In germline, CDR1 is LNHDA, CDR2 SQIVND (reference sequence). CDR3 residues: CASNAGTVNTEAFF. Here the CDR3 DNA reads TGTGCCAGTAACGCCGGGACAGTGAACACTGAAGCTTTCTTT.

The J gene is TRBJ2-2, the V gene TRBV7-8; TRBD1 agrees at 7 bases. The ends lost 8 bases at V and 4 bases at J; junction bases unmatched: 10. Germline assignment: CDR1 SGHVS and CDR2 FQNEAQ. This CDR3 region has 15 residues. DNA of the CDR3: TGTGCCAGCGTCCATCCGGGACAGTCCACCGGGGAGCTGTTTTTT. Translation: CASVHPGQSTGELFF.

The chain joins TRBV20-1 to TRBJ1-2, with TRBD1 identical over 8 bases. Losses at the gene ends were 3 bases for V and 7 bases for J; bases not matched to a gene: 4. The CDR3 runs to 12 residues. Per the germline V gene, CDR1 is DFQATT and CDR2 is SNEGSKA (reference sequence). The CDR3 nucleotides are TGCAGTGCTAGCCGGACAGGGCTTGGCTACACCTTC. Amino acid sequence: CSASRTGLGYTF.

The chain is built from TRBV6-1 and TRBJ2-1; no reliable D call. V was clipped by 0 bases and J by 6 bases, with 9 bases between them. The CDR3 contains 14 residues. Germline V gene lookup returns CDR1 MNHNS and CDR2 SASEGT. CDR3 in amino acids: CASSEALGSNEQFF. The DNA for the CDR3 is TGTGCCAGCAGTGAAGCCTTAGGAAGCAATGAGCAGTTCTTC.

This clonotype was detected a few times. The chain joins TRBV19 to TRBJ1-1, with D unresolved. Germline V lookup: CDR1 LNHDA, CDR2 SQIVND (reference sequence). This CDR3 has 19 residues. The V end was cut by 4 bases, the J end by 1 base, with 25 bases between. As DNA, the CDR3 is TGTGCCAGTAGTAAGTGGGCGGAGGGAAAGGTCCTTAGGAACACTGAAGCTTTCTTT. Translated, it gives CASSKWAEGKVLRNTEAFF.

In DNA form, the CDR3 reads TGTGCCAGCAGCTTCGTTGGGACGAGGCAAGAGACCCAGTACTTC. This encodes CASSFVGTRQETQYF. V usage is TRBV7-9 and J usage is TRBJ2-5; either TRBD1 or TRBD2 may supply D (5 bases each). Germline V gene data show CDR1 as SEHNR and CDR2 as FQNEAQ (reference sequence). The CDR3 has 15 residues. With 3 bases removed from V and 2 bases from J, the gap between germline ends came to 13 bases.